These 28 T cell receptor beta chains were sequenced from one sample in a study of blood T cell repertoires in COVID-19. The protocol was immunoSEQ multiplex PCR, while the TCRdb copy is restricted to in-frame clones and leaves out a portion. This table has a few hundred thousand clones, more than 70% appearing once. The sequenced sample was PBMCs or T cells enriched from blood (not recorded which). These receptors all stem from a woman aged 30 to 39 who had been exposed to COVID-19.

The chain's CDR3 is CASSPEGGARSPLHF. Written as DNA, the CDR3 is TGTGCCAGCAGCCCTGAGGGGGGGGCTAGGTCACCCCTCCACTTT. V is TRBV7-9 and J is TRBJ1-6, with a possible D match to TRBD1 (6 bases). The germline V gene has CDR1 SEHNR and CDR2 FQNEAQ (reference sequence). Trimming took 5 bases from V and 10 from J, leaving 18 bases between them. The CDR3 has 15 amino acids.

This clone occurred once. This sequence joins TRBV30 and TRBJ1-6; D remains ambiguous. Per the germline V gene, CDR1 is GTSNPN and CDR2 is SVGIG (reference sequence). CDR3 length: 13 amino acids. Trimming removed 4 bases from V and 6 bases from J, with 10 bases in between. CDR3 sequence reads: CAWIGSANSPLHF. The CDR3 region has the DNA TGTGCCTGGATCGGTTCCGCTAATTCACCCCTCCACTTT.

In this sample, this clone turned up once. The chain is built from TRBV28 and TRBJ2-1; 8 bases agree with TRBD2. The V gene's germline CDR1 is MDHEN and CDR2 SYDVKM. CDR3 length: 14 amino acids. V shed 0 bases, J shed 10 bases, and the junction held 5 bases outside the gene matches. CDR3 sequence (DNA): TGTGCCAGCAGTTTATGGCGAGCGGGAGACGAGCAGTTCTTC. Its translation: CASSLWRAGDEQFF.

Only one count was recorded for this clone. The chain carries TRBV30 and TRBJ2-7; perhaps TRBD1 as D (5 bases). Germline V gives CDR1 GTSNPN, CDR2 SVGIG (reference sequence). Trimming stripped 0 bases from V and 3 bases from J, with 18 bases between. The CDR3 is made up of 16 amino acids. CDR3 bases: TGTGCCTGGAGTGTTAGACAGCTCCAATCACTCTACGAGCAGTACTTC. Amino acid sequence: CAWSVRQLQSLYEQYF.

V usage is TRBV19 and J usage is TRBJ1-6, with a tentative D call TRBD1 (6 bases). The V and J ends lost 8 bases and 10 bases respectively, with 15 bases between them. This CDR3 has 13 amino acids. Germline V CDR1 and CDR2: LNHDA, SQIVND (reference sequence). The CDR3 protein is CASGNRDESPLHF. CDR3 in DNA: TGTGCCAGTGGGAACAGGGATGAATCACCCCTCCACTTT.

This sequence joins TRBV9 and TRBJ2-2; weak D call: TRBD2 (6 bases). CDR1 is SGDLS and CDR2 is YYNGEE in the germline V gene. Trimming removed 2 bases at V and 1 base at J, with 9 bases between. This CDR3 has 15 residues. The CDR3: CASSVVSGNTGELFF. CDR3 nucleotide sequence: TGTGCCAGCAGCGTTGTTAGCGGGAACACCGGGGAGCTGTTTTTT.

This clone turned up a few times. This sample also contains other DNA sequences that code for the same CDR3. V usage is TRBV7-9 and J usage is TRBJ1-2, with a tentative D call TRBD1 (5 bases). Germline CDR1 is SEHNR and CDR2 is FQNEAQ (reference sequence). The CDR3 runs to 13 residues. The V and J ends lost 0 bases and 4 bases respectively, with 6 bases between them. The CDR3 coding sequence is TGTGCCAGCAGCTTAGCTGGGGCCTATGGCTACACCTTC. Protein: CASSLAGAYGYTF.

The chain employs TRBV19 and TRBJ2-1, with 9 nucleotides matching TRBD2. With 1 base clipped from V and 7 bases from J, the junction kept 2 bases outside the gene matches. Germline V gene data show CDR1 as LNHDA and CDR2 as SQIVND (reference sequence). The CDR3 is made up of 14 amino acids. The CDR3 sequence is CASSIASGMNEQFF. Here the CDR3 DNA reads TGTGCCAGTAGTATAGCTAGCGGGATGAATGAGCAGTTCTTC.

The chain couples TRBV20-1 to TRBJ2-1; D unclear. V lost 5 bases and J 8 bases, leaving 10 bases between the germline ends. This CDR3 is built from 11 residues. CDR1 DFQATT and CDR2 SNEGSKA come from the germline V gene (reference sequence). CDR3 residues: CSARISYEQFF. The CDR3 DNA follows: TGCAGTGCTCGAATTAGCTATGAGCAGTTCTTC.

The J gene is TRBJ1-2, the V gene TRBV27, with a weak D call TRBD1 (5 bases). CDR3 length equals 15 residues. CDR1 MNHEY and CDR2 SMNVEV come from the germline V gene (reference sequence). V was cut by 5 bases and J by 5 bases, with 18 bases left in between. CDR3 region: CASSHKPTAYYGYTF. Here the CDR3 DNA reads TGTGCCAGCAGTCATAAACCGACAGCCTATTATGGCTACACCTTC.

CDR3: CASSYRELHSPLHF. In DNA, the CDR3 is TGTGCCAGCAGCTACAGGGAACTTCATTCACCCCTCCACTTT. The chain employs TRBV9 and TRBJ1-6; D possibly corresponds to TRBD1 (6 bases). This CDR3 spans 14 amino acids. Trimming left V 4 bases short and J 8 bases short, with 13 bases between. CDR1 and CDR2 from the germline V gene are SGDLS and YYNGEE.

The rearrangement uses TRBV7-8 and TRBJ1-1; 11 bases agree with TRBD1. The CDR3 is 15 amino acids. V lost 5 bases, J lost 4 bases, and 6 bases stayed unmatched. Germline V gene lookup returns CDR1 SGHVS and CDR2 FQNEAQ. The CDR3 protein is CASSHGQGAGTEAFF. CDR3 DNA sequence: TGTGCCAGCAGCCACGGACAGGGGGCGGGCACTGAAGCTTTCTTT.

V is TRBV10-3 and J is TRBJ2-1; tentative D call: TRBD2 (6 bases). This CDR3 spans 14 amino acids. From germline, CDR1 is ENHRY and CDR2 SYGVKD. Trimming pared 3 bases from V and 5 bases from J, leaving 11 bases between. The CDR3 is CAISERRGDNEQFF. For the CDR3, the DNA is TGTGCCATCAGTGAAAGGAGGGGCGACAATGAGCAGTTCTTC.

This rearrangement joins TRBV14 to TRBJ1-2; D might be TRBD1 (6 bases). V lost 0 bases and J 2 bases, leaving 13 bases between the germline ends. Germline CDR1 reads SGHDN; CDR2 reads FVKESK. The CDR3 covers 16 residues. The CDR3 here is CASSQEYGGRNYGYTF. The CDR3 nucleotides read TGTGCCAGCAGCCAAGAGTACGGGGGGCGCAACTATGGCTACACCTTC. The variable domain in full, completed from reference TRBV14 and TRBJ1-2, reads EAGVTQFPSHSVIEKGQTVTLRCDPISGHDNLYWYRRVMGKEIKFLLHFVKESKQDESGMPNNRFLAERTGGTYSTLKVQPAELEDSGVYFCASSQEYGGRNYGYTFGSGTRLTVV.

This clone has just one count. This chain uses TRBV29-1 with TRBJ2-5; TRBD2 matches at 7 bases. V gave up 6 bases and J gave up 2 bases; unmatched junction bases: 12. The germline gives CDR1 SQVTM, CDR2 ANQGSEA. This CDR3 comprises 15 residues. CDR3 loop: CSVRNRLARQETQYF. The CDR3 DNA reads TGCAGCGTCCGAAACCGACTAGCACGACAAGAGACCCAGTACTTC.

The chain joins TRBV2 to TRBJ2-7; 8 bases line up with TRBD1. The V and J ends lost 6 bases and 0 bases, in that order; junction bases with no gene match: 4. CDR1 is SNHLY and CDR2 is FYNNEI in the germline V gene. There are 14 residues in the CDR3. This chain's CDR3 is CASRTQGASYEQYF. The CDR3 DNA sequence: TGTGCCAGCAGGACCCAGGGGGCCTCCTACGAGCAGTACTTC.

The V call is TRBV11-2, the J call TRBJ2-1; possible D gene TRBD2, 5 bases. This CDR3 has 13 amino acids. CDR1 is SGHAT and CDR2 is FQNNGV in the germline V gene. The V end lost 0 bases, the J end lost 9 bases, and 9 bases lay between the germline ends. CDR3 region: CASSLDRGSEQFF. As DNA, the CDR3 is TGTGCCAGCAGCTTAGATCGAGGGAGTGAGCAGTTCTTC.

The chain couples TRBV3-1 (or the pseudogene TRBV3-2) to TRBJ2-7, with 7 bases fitting TRBD1. CDR1 and CDR2 (germline): LGHDT, YNNKEL (reference sequence). V lost 2 bases to trimming and J lost 3 bases; unmatched junction nucleotides: 4. The CDR3 has 14 residues. CDR3 sequence reads: CASSQRGQGYEQYF. CDR3 sequence (DNA): TGTGCCAGCAGCCAAAGGGGGCAGGGCTACGAGCAGTACTTC.

The chain has TRBV19 and TRBJ2-1; weak D call: TRBD2 (5 bases). In germline, CDR1 is LNHDA, CDR2 SQIVND (reference sequence). The CDR3 contains 16 residues. The ends were cut back, 5 bases at V and 6 bases at J, with 20 bases in the middle. The CDR3 DNA reads TGTGCCAGTAGTGAACCTAGCCGTCCTCGGGGCAATGAGCAGTTCTTC. Translating gives CASSEPSRPRGNEQFF.

The chain uses TRBV6-5 and TRBJ2-7; 13 bases align to TRBD2. This CDR3 has 14 residues. Germline V lookup: CDR1 MNHEY, CDR2 SVGAGI. V shed 4 bases, J shed 12 bases, and the junction held 9 bases outside the gene matches. Here the CDR3 reads CASSSGTSGMDLYF. The CDR3 DNA follows: TGTGCCAGCAGTTCCGGGACTAGCGGGATGGATCTGTACTTC.

The chain uses TRBV19 and TRBJ2-7; TRBD2 matches 10 bases. The CDR3 has 15 amino acids. The ends lost 1 base at V and 2 bases at J; junction bases unmatched: 2. Germline V lookup: CDR1 LNHDA, CDR2 SQIVND (reference sequence). The CDR3 region is CASSIVLAGTYEQYF. The CDR3 coding sequence is TGTGCCAGTAGTATAGTACTAGCGGGAACCTACGAGCAGTACTTC.

This clone was seen just once. The chain combines TRBV9 with TRBJ1-2; 8 bases line up with TRBD1. The trim removed 4 bases at V and 4 bases at J, leaving 9 bases unmatched. Per germline, CDR1 SGDLS and CDR2 YYNGEE. The CDR3 covers 15 residues. The CDR3 loop reads CASSPWTGPSYGYTF. Here the CDR3 DNA reads TGTGCCAGCAGCCCTTGGACAGGGCCTTCCTATGGCTACACCTTC.

The CDR3 reads CASSPPNLGPENTEAFF. In DNA form, the CDR3 reads TGTGCCAGCTCACCACCGAACTTGGGGCCTGAGAACACTGAAGCTTTCTTT. This rearrangement joins TRBV18 to TRBJ1-1, with D tentatively TRBD1 (5 bases). Deletions cut 0 bases from V and 1 base from J, with 15 bases between. Looked up from germline, CDR1 is KGHSH and CDR2 is LQKENI. The CDR3 is 17 amino acids.

The chain links TRBV24-1 to TRBJ1-2, with TRBD1 matching over 7 bases. Trimming removed 5 bases from V and 1 base from J; junction bases left unmatched: 9. CDR3 length equals 16 residues. Per germline, CDR1 KGHDR and CDR2 SFDVKD. CDR3 in amino acids: CATSAPRDSDNYGYTF. The DNA of the CDR3 is TGTGCCACCAGTGCCCCCCGGGACAGCGATAACTATGGCTACACCTTC.

CDR3 sequence: CASSYGDRVGEKLFF. The CDR3 nucleotides are TGTGCCAGCAGCTACGGGGACAGGGTGGGTGAAAAACTGTTTTTT. This sequence joins TRBV27 and TRBJ1-4; TRBD1 matches at 9 bases. The CDR3 sequence is 15 residues long. From germline, CDR1 is MNHEY and CDR2 SMNVEV (reference sequence). Losses at the gene ends were 6 bases for V and 7 bases for J; bases not matched to a gene: 9.

This sequence joins TRBV7-2 and TRBJ2-4; TRBD1 might be the D (5 bases). The CDR3 totals 15 residues. Germline loops: CDR1 SGHTA, CDR2 FQGNSA. The V and J ends lost 4 bases and 0 bases respectively, with 10 bases between them. The CDR3: CASSSTAVAKNIQYF. The CDR3 bases are TGTGCCAGCAGCTCGACAGCAGTAGCCAAAAACATTCAGTACTTC. The complete variable domain, with remaining parts taken from reference TRBV7-2 and TRBJ2-4, reads GAGVSQSPSNKVTEKGKDVELRCDPISGHTALYWYRQSLGQGLEFLIYFQGNSAPDKSGLPSDRFSAERTGGSVSTLTIQRTQQEDSAVYLCASSSTAVAKNIQYFGAGTRLSVL.

This clone was detected only once. The V gene is TRBV4-1, the J gene TRBJ1-1; D is possibly TRBD1 (6 bases). The CDR3 extends over 15 amino acids. Trimming stripped 5 bases from V and 1 base from J, with 14 bases between. Per the germline V gene, CDR1 is MGHRA and CDR2 is YSYEKL. In nucleotides, the CDR3 is TGCGCCAGCAGCTTTAGGGGACACGAGAACACTGAAGCTTTCTTT. Translation: CASSFRGHENTEAFF.

The J gene is TRBJ1-4, the V gene TRBV4-2; 9 nucleotides agree with TRBD1. The CDR3 runs to 16 residues. V was clipped by 0 bases and J by 8 bases; unmatched bases: 7. CDR1 and CDR2 from the germline V gene are LGHNA and YNFKEQ. As DNA, the CDR3 is TGTGCCAGCAGCCAAGACCCCGACAGGGGGAACGAAAAACTGTTTTTT. This encodes CASSQDPDRGNEKLFF.